A selection of T cell receptor beta chains follows, all from one sample in a study of shared clonotypes between healthy human individuals. Measured with immunoSEQ multiplex PCR; TCRdb has only the in-frame clones, and not every one. Here the sample spans fewer than 3 million clones, around 90% being singletons. Specimen: naive CD4+ T cells from PBMCs. These receptors were collected from a young man in good health. Some clones in this sample may be carry-over from other donors' samples. The CDR3 runs from the conserved cysteine through the conserved F or W. The order of the fields is V gene, J gene, D gene, CDR3 DNA, CDR3 protein. A D gene is named only where the DNA matches it firmly.

>TRBV15|TRBJ2-4|.
TGTGCCACCAGCGCGCAGCGGTCCCTAGCCAAAAACATTCAGTACTTC
CATSAQRSLAKNIQYF
>TRBV11-2|TRBJ1-4|.
TGTGCCAGCAGCTTAGCAGGGACACCGGCAACTAATGAAAAACTGTTTTTT
CASSLAGTPATNEKLFF
>TRBV5-5|TRBJ2-1|TRBD2
TGTGCCAGCAGCGAGACTAGCGGAACCTACAATGAGCAGTTCTTC
CASSETSGTYNEQFF
>TRBV4-2|TRBJ1-1|.
TGTGCCAGCAGCCTTGGGGGGGCTGGGGACACTGAAGCTTTCTTT
CASSLGGAGDTEAFF
>TRBV18|TRBJ1-2|.
TGTGCCAGCTCACCGGGGCAGGGTTCAATTCAGGATGGCTACACCTTC
CASSPGQGSIQDGYTF
>TRBV28|TRBJ2-7|TRBD2
TGTGCCAGCAGTTTAGCGGGAGGCCCGCAGCAGTACTTC
CASSLAGGPQQYF
>TRBV28|TRBJ1-5|TRBD1
TGTGCCAGCAGTTCGGGACAGGGTGGCAATCAGCCCCAGCATTTT
CASSSGQGGNQPQHF
>TRBV6-1|TRBJ1-5|TRBD1
TGTGCCACCGTGACAGGGGGCGTTGGCAATCAGCCCCAGCATTTT
CATVTGGVGNQPQHF
>TRBV4-3|TRBJ2-3|TRBD2
TGCGCCAGCAGCCAGGGTGGGCTAGCGGGAGCTTCGGGGTGGGGCACAGATACGCAGTATTTT
CASSQGGLAGASGWGTDTQYF
>TRBV7-9|TRBJ2-1|TRBD2
TGTGCCAGCAGCCATTCCGGGACTAGCGGGAGGGATTCCTACAATGAGCAGTTCTTC
CASSHSGTSGRDSYNEQFF